The sample holds one count of the clone carrying this T cell receptor beta chain. As yet, its antigen is unknown. This sample includes further DNA sequences coding for the same CDR3. Produced via immunoSEQ multiplex PCR; TCRdb's table is partial and in-frame only. The table lists roughly 2.4 million clones, approximately 96% of them singletons, with 0.13% in the top ten. This specimen comes from a study of shared clonotypes between healthy human individuals. Study-level points and caveats: The low donor count limited represented genetic and exposure-history diversity.

The V end was cut by 4 bases, the J end by 1 base, with 5 bases between. The germline CDR1 and CDR2 sequences are GTSNPN and SVGIG (reference sequence). CDR3 size: 12 residues. Every contributor of samples was a Caucasian grown-up residing in Nashville, Tennessee. The split of CD4+ cells yielded CD45RA+ naive and CD45RA-negative memory subsets. The genes are TRBV30 and TRBJ1-3; D gene uncertain. The origin of this receptor is a man between 18 and 29 years old in good health. The source material was naive CD4+ T cells sorted from blood. The subset here: CD45RA+ positively selected. The CDR3 region has the DNA TGTGCCTGGATGGGTTCTGGAAACACCATATATTTT. This encodes CAWMGSGNTIYF.